This T cell receptor (beta chain) was retrieved from a study of OX40 agonist ivuxolimab in advanced cancers. Across the study: The study enrolled dose-escalation patients with hepatocellular carcinoma, melanoma, renal cell or head and neck cancer.

V was cut by 7 bases and J by 3 bases, with 15 bases left in between. CDR1 and CDR2 from the germline V gene are SGHVS and FNYEAQ. The CDR3 covers 14 residues. The table came from immunoSEQ multiplex PCR; TCRdb's copy has only in-frame clones and leaves some out. Here the sample spans approximately 76,000 clones, about 92% being singletons. V gene TRBV7-6 combines with J gene TRBJ2-5, with D hard to call. The sequenced sample was CD4+ or CD8+ T cells sorted from blood, obtained in a trial of the OX40 agonist ivuxolimab. The TCR was taken from an adult with an advanced solid tumor such as melanoma, head and neck, liver or kidney cancer. The CDR3 sequence is CASNSLLGEETQYF. Here the CDR3 DNA reads TGTGCCAGCAACTCCTTATTGGGTGAAGAGACCCAGTACTTC. Complete variable domain (other parts from reference TRBV7-6 and TRBJ2-5): GAGVSQSPRYKVTKRGQDVALRCDPISGHVSLYWYRQALGQGPEFLTYFNYEAQQDKSGLPNDRFSAERPEGSISTLTIQRTEQRDSAMYRCASNSLLGEETQYFGPGTRLLVL.